This entry concerns a single TCR beta chain. The length of the CDR3 is 15 residues. The germline CDR1 and CDR2 sequences are MNHEY and SMNVEV (reference sequence). V lost 3 bases, J lost 3 bases, and 6 bases stayed unmatched. The data are from a study of blood T cell repertoires in COVID-19. Profiled with immunoSEQ multiplex PCR; TCRdb holds only in-frame clones, not every one. This table holds 270,000 or so clones, roughly nine tenths found once. The V gene is TRBV27, the J gene TRBJ2-5, with 8 bases identical to TRBD1. Sequenced material: peripheral blood. This receptor was identified in a middle-aged woman who had recovered from COVID-19. The CDR3 bases are TGTGCCAGCAGTTTCGGACAGGGCCTGAAAGAGACCCAGTACTTC. Protein sequence: CASSFGQGLKETQYF.